This T cell receptor (beta chain) originates from a study of blood T cell repertoires in COVID-19. Study details: The United States, Italy and Spain supplied acute and convalescent COVID-19 samples. Sample material is recorded as cDNA or gDNA derived from T cells, B-cell-depleted T cells, or PBMCs.

Per the original data handling: Nucleated cell number was recorded as an estimate derived from reference gene primer amplification. Libraries were prepared by immunoSEQ multiplex PCR; TCRdb keeps only in-frame clonotypes and omits some of them. The V and J calls and clone size were taken over from that table, and D and trimming were inferred from the DNA. Found here are about 180,000 clones, around 89% of them singletons; the top ten hold 1.9%. CDR3 size: 14 residues. Looked up from germline, CDR1 is SGHRS and CDR2 is YFSETQ. With 0 bases removed from V and 8 bases from J, the gap between germline ends came to 14 bases.

Sequenced sample: peripheral blood. V and J are TRBV5-1 and TRBJ1-2, with D possibly being TRBD1 (6 bases). This receptor was obtained from a man younger than 35 who had recovered from COVID-19. The CDR3 sequence is CASSLDQGLYGYTF. The CDR3 nucleotides read TGCGCCAGCAGCTTGGACCAGGGGCTCTACGGCTACACCTTC. Complete variable domain (other parts from reference TRBV5-1 and TRBJ1-2): KAGVTQTPRYLIKTRGQQVTLSCSPISGHRSVSWYQQTPGQGLQFLFEYFSETQRNKGNFPGRFSGRQFSNSRSEMNVSTLELGDSALYLCASSLDQGLYGYTFGSGTRLTVV.